This TCR beta chain was identified during a study of technical replicates of blood from several donors. Trimming stripped 5 bases from V and 2 bases from J, with 13 bases between. This CDR3 is built from 14 residues. Germline assignment: CDR1 SGHVS and CDR2 FNYEAQ. Only in-frame clones appear in the TCRdb table, and some are missing; sequencing was by immunoSEQ multiplex PCR. Of tens of thousands of clones listed, 91% are singletons. V gene TRBV7-6 combines with J gene TRBJ2-7; D is undetermined. The source material was T cells isolated from PBMCs. The receptor's source is a human donor in good health. This CDR3 is CASSPRDGAYEQYF. The CDR3, as DNA: TGTGCCAGCAGCCCCAGAGACGGAGCCTACGAGCAGTACTTC.